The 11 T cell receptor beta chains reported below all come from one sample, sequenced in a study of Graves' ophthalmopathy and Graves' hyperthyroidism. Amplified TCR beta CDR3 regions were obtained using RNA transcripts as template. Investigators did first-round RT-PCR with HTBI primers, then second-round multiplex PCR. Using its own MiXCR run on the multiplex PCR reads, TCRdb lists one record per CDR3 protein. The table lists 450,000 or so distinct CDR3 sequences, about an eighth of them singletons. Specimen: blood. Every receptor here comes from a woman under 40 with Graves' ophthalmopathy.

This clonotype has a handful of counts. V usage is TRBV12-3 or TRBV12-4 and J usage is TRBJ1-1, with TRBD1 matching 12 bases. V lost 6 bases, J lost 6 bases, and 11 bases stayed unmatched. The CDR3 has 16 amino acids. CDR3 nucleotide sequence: TGTGCCAGCAGACCCCCGGGACAGGGGGCAAAGGCTGAAGCTTTCTTT. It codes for CASRPPGQGAKAEAFF.

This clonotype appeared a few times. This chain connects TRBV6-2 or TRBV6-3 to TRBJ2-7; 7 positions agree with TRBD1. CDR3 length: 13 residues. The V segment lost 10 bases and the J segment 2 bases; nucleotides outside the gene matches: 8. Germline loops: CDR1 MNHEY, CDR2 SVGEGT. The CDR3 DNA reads TGTGCCACCAAACAGGGACAGACCTACGAGCAGTACTTC. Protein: CATKQGQTYEQYF.

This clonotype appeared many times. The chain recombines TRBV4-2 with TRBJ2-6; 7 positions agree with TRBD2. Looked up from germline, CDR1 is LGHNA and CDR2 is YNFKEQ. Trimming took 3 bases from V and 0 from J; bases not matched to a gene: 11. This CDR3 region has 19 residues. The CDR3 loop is CASSHRGGDPSSGANVLTF. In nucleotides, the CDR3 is TGTGCCAGCAGCCACCGGGGAGGGGATCCCTCCTCTGGGGCCAACGTCCTGACTTTC.

The CDR3 loop is CATRGSEQYF. DNA for the CDR3: TGTGCCACCCGGGGGAGCGAGCAGTACTTC. The chain combines TRBV27 with TRBJ2-7; possibly TRBD2 for D (6 bases). Germline V gene lookup returns CDR1 MNHEY and CDR2 SMNVEV (reference sequence). The CDR3 extends over 10 amino acids. V lost 10 bases to trimming and J lost 6 bases, with 10 bases between them.

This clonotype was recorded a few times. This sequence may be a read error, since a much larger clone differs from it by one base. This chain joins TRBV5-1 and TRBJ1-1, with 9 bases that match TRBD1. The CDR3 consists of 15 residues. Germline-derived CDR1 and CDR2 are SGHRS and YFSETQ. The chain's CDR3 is CAGSPDRGTNTEAFF. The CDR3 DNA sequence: TGCGCCGGCAGCCCGGACAGGGGTACGAACACTGAAGCTTTCTTT.

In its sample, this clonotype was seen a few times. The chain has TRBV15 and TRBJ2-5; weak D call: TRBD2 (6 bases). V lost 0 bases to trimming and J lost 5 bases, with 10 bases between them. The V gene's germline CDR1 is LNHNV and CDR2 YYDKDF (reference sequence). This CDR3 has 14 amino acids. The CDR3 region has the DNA TGTGCCACCAGCAGAGATGCGGGGAAGGAGACCCAGTACTTC. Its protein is CATSRDAGKETQYF.

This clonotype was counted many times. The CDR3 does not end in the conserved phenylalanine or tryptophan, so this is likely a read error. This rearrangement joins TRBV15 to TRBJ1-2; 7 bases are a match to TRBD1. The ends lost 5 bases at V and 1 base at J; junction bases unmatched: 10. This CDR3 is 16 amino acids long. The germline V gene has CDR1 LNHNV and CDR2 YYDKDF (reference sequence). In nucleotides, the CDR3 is TGTGCCACCAGCGGGCCCGGGACAGCCGATAACTATGGCTACACCCTC. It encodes CATSGPGTADNYGYTL.

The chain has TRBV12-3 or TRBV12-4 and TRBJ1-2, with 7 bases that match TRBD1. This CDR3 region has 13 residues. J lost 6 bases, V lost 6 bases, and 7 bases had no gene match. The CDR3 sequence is CASRQTGEDGYTF. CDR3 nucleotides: TGTGCCAGCAGGCAAACAGGGGAGGATGGCTACACCTTC.

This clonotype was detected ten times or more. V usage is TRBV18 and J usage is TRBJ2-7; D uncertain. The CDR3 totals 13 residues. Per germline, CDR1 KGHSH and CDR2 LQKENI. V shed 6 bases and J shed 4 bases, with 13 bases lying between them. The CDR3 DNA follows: TGTGCCAGCTCGCCGGACCGGTTATACGAGCAGTACTTC. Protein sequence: CASSPDRLYEQYF.

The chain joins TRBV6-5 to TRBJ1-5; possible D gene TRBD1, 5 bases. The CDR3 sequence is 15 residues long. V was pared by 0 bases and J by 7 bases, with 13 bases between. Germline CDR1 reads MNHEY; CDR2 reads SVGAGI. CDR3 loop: CASSYSKGEGQPQHF. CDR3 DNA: TGTGCCAGCAGTTACTCGAAAGGGGAAGGACAGCCCCAGCATTTT.

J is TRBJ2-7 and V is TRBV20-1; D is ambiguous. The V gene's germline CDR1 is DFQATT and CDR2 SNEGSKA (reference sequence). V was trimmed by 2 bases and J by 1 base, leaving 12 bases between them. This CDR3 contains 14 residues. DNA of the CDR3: TGCAGTGCTAGACAGGAGTGGGCGTCCTACGAGCAGTACTTC. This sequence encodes CSARQEWASYEQYF.